This is a list of T cell receptor beta chains from one sample in a study of pediatric ulcerative colitis. Some clones are missing from TCRdb's copy, which holds only in-frame ones; the method was immunoSEQ multiplex PCR. The sample lists approximately 30,000 clones, around 80% occurring once. The sample comprised blood. These receptors came from a boy aged 5-17 years with severe ulcerative colitis. CDR3s include the opening cysteine and the closing phenylalanine or tryptophan. Fields, in order: D gene, clone size, V gene, J gene, CDR3 DNA, CDR3 protein. The D gene is left open where the match is weak. Expanded clones get a size class; other rows say once, few or many, or leave the size out.

>NA|NA|TRBV9|TRBJ1-2
TGTGCCAGCAGCGTAGCTGGTACGGAGACCTCAGGCTACACCTTC
CASSVAGTETSGYTF
>NA|NA|TRBV5-1|TRBJ2-1
TGCGCCAGCAGCTTTAGTCGGGAGCAGTTCTTC
CASSFSREQFF
>NA|medium-sized|TRBV7-2|TRBJ1-1
TGTGCCAGCAGCTCTCCGGGCCCTGAAGCTTTCTTT
CASSSPGPEAFF
>NA|NA|TRBV5-6|TRBJ1-1
TGTGCCAGCAGCTTAGGAGACAGTTTCACTGAAGCTTTCTTT
CASSLGDSFTEAFF
>NA|NA|TRBV7-9|TRBJ2-2
TGTGCCAGCAGCTTAGGGCAGGGGCGCACCGGGGAGCTGTTTTTT
CASSLGQGRTGELFF
>TRBD1|few|TRBV7-9|TRBJ1-1
TGTGCCAGCAGCCCACCTAGACAGGGGAACACTGAAGCTTTCTTT
CASSPPRQGNTEAFF
>NA|NA|TRBV5-6|TRBJ2-1
TGTGCCAGCAGCTTGCGGCTAGCGGAGCAGTTCTTC
CASSLRLAEQFF
>NA|NA|TRBV7-8|TRBJ1-4
TGTGCCAGCAGAACAGGATTTAATGAAAAACTGTTTTTT
CASRTGFNEKLFF
>TRBD1|NA|TRBV2|TRBJ1-2
TGTGCCAGCATCGGGACAGGGCCAAACTATGGCTACACCTTC
CASIGTGPNYGYTF
>TRBD1|few|TRBV5-6|TRBJ1-1
TGTGCCAGCAGCCCTGGGACAGTAGGAACTGAAGCTTTCTTT
CASSPGTVGTEAFF
>NA|once|TRBV5-4|TRBJ2-3
TGTGCCAGCAGCTTGGGGCAGACGAAGATCTTACGACTCACAGATACGCAGTATTTT
CASSLGQTKILRLTDTQYF
>NA|NA|TRBV7-8|TRBJ1-6
TGTGCCAGCAGCCAGCTCCGGGTTTTCATAAATAATTCACCCCTCCACTTT
CASSQLRVFINNSPLHF
>NA|NA|TRBV11-2|TRBJ1-6
TGTGCCAGCAGCGCGAGCAGGGTCGGGGGTTCACCCCTCCACTTT
CASSASRVGGSPLHF
>NA|NA|TRBV29-1|TRBJ2-7
TGCAGCGTTGACTTGGGCTACGAGCAGTACTTC
CSVDLGYEQYF
>TRBD1|NA|TRBV27|TRBJ2-7
TGTGCCAGCAAGACACGACAGGGGGCCCTCTACGAGCAGTACTTC
CASKTRQGALYEQYF
>TRBD1|NA|TRBV7-9|TRBJ2-7
TGTGCCAGCAGCTTGGCCTTCTTGGGACAGGGGAATTACGAGCAGTACTTC
CASSLAFLGQGNYEQYF
>NA|NA|TRBV30|TRBJ2-2
TGTGCCTGGTACAGGAGGACCGGGGAGCTGTTTTTT
CAWYRRTGELFF
>NA|NA|TRBV15|TRBJ1-1
TGTGCCACCAGCAGGAGAGGACGCGGGCACTTGAACACTGAAGCTTTCTTT
CATSRRGRGHLNTEAFF
>NA|NA|TRBV7-2|TRBJ1-6
TGTGCCAGCAGCTCGTCCAGGGGTAGGAATTCACCCCTCCACTTT
CASSSSRGRNSPLHF
>TRBD1|NA|TRBV10-3|TRBJ1-2
TGTGCCATCAGACCGGGACAGGGAACCTATGGCTACACCTTC
CAIRPGQGTYGYTF
>TRBD1|NA|TRBV5-1|TRBJ1-1
TGCGCCAGCAGCGGACAGGTGAACACTGAAGCTTTCTTT
CASSGQVNTEAFF
>NA|NA|TRBV4-1|TRBJ1-1
TGCGCCAGCAGCCAGCACCCAGCACCAGCGAACACTGAAGCTTTCTTT
CASSQHPAPANTEAFF
>TRBD1|few|TRBV6-1|TRBJ1-2
TGTGCCAGCAGTGAAGGGGGACAGGGCGCCTATGGCTACACCTTC
CASSEGGQGAYGYTF